This TCR beta chain comes out of a study of T cell responses to AZD1222 COVID-19 vaccine. Sequencing was performed with immunoSEQ multiplex PCR; in TCRdb, only in-frame clones are kept and a portion is missing. This table has approximately 150,000 clones, around 92% appearing once. Trimming left V 10 bases short and J 8 bases short, with 18 bases between. CDR3 length: 13 residues. The sample in question was peripheral blood, obtained on day 0 of AZD1222 vaccination. The chain links TRBV12-3 or TRBV12-4 to TRBJ2-1; D is unclear. This receptor was identified in an adult in good health. CDR3 region: CATSSLVYDEQFF. The DNA for the CDR3 is TGTGCCACTTCGAGTCTAGTTTACGATGAGCAGTTCTTC.